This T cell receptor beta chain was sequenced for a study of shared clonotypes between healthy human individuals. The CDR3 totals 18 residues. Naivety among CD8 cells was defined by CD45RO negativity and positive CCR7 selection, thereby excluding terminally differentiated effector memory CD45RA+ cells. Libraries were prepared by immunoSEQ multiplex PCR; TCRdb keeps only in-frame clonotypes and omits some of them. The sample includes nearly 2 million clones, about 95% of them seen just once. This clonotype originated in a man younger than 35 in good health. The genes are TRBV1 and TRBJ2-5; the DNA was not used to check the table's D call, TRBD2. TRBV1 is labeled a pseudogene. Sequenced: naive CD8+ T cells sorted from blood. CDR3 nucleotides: TGCACCAGTAGCCAAACCACGACCGGGGCTAGCGAGACTCCGACCCAGTACTTC. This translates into CTSSQTTTGASETPTQYF.